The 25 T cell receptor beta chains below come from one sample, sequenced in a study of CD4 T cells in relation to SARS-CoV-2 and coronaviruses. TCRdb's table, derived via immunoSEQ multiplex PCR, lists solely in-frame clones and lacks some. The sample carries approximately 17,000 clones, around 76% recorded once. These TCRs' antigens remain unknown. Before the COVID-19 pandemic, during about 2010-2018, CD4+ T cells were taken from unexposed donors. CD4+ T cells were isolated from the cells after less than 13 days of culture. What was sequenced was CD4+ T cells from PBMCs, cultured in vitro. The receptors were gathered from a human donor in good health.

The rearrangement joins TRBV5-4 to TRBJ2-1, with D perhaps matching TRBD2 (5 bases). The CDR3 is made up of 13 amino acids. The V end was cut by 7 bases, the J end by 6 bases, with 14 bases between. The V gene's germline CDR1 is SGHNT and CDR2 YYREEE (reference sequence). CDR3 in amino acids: CASGRDQTNEQFF. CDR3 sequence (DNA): TGTGCCAGCGGGAGAGACCAGACCAATGAGCAGTTCTTC.

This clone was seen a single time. The CDR3 DNA is TGCAGTGGGAGGGGTAGCGAAAAACTGTTTTTT. Translating it yields CSGRGSEKLFF. This chain links TRBV20-1 with TRBJ1-4, with D possibly matching TRBD1 (5 bases). Germline CDR1 is DFQATT and CDR2 is SNEGSKA (reference sequence). This CDR3 spans 11 amino acids. Trimming shortened V by 7 bases and J by 8 bases, and 11 bases separated the two germline ends.

CDR3 residues: CASSYSIPAGGHASTDTQYF. The CDR3 DNA is TGTGCCAGCAGTTACTCGATTCCTGCGGGAGGACATGCTAGCACAGATACGCAGTATTTT. The chain combines TRBV6-2 or TRBV6-3 with TRBJ2-3; the match to TRBD2 covers 8 bases. V was pared by 0 bases and J by 0 bases, with 14 bases of the junction left unmatched. The CDR3 extends over 20 amino acids. CDR1 is MNHEY and CDR2 is SVGEGT in the germline V gene.

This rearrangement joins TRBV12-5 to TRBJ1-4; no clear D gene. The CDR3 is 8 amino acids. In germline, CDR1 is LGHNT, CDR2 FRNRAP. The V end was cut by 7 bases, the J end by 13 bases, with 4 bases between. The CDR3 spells CASVGLFF. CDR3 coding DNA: TGTGCTAGTGTCGGACTGTTTTTT.

The chain's CDR3 is CASSEQGPYEQYF. The CDR3 DNA reads TGTGCCAGCAGTGAACAGGGTCCCTACGAGCAGTACTTC. The genes are TRBV25-1 and TRBJ2-7, with D possibly TRBD1 on 5 matching bases. Trimming shortened V by 2 bases and J by 2 bases, and 7 bases separated the two germline ends. Germline lookup yields CDR1 MGHDK and CDR2 SYGVNS. The CDR3 runs to 13 residues.

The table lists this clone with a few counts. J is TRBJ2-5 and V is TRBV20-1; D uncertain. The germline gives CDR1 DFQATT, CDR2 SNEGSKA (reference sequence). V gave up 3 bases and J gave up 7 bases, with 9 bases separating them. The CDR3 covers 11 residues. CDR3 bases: TGCAGTGCTAGCACCAGTGGGACCCAGTACTTC. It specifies CSASTSGTQYF.

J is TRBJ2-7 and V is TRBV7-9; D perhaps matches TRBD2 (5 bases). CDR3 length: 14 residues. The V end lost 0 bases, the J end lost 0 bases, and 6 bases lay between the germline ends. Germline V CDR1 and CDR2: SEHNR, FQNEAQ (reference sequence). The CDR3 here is CASSLAGSSYEQYF. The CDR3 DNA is TGTGCCAGCAGCTTAGCGGGGAGCTCCTACGAGCAGTACTTC.

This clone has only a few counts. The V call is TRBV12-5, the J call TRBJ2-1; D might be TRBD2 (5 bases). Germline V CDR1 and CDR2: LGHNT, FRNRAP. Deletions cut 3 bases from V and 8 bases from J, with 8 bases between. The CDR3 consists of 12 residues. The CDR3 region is CASGFASHEQFF. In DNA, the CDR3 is TGTGCTAGTGGTTTTGCTAGCCATGAGCAGTTCTTC.

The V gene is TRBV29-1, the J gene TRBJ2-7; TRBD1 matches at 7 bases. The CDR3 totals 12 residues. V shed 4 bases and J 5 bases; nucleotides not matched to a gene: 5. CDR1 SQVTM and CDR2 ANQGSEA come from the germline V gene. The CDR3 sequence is CSVVTGWNEQYF. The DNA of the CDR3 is TGCAGCGTTGTGACAGGGTGGAACGAGCAGTACTTC.

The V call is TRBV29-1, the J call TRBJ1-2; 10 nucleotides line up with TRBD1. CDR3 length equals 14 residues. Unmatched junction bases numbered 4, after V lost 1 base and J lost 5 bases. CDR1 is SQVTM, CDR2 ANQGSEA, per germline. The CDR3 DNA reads TGCAGCGTTGAAGGGGAGGGACAGGGGTATGGCTACACCTTC. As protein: CSVEGEGQGYGYTF.

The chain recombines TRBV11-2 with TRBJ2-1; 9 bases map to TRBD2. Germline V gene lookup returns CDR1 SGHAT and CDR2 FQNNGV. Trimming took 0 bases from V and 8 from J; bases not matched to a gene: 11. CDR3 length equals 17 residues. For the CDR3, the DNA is TGTGCCAGCAGCTTAGAAGGCTCTAGCGGGAAAGGCGATGAGCAGTTCTTC. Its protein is CASSLEGSSGKGDEQFF.

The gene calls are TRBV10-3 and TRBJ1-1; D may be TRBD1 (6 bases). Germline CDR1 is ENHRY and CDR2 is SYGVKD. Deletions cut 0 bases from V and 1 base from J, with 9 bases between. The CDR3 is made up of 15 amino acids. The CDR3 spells CAISESRGANTEAFF. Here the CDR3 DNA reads TGTGCCATCAGTGAGTCAAGGGGGGCGAACACTGAAGCTTTCTTT.

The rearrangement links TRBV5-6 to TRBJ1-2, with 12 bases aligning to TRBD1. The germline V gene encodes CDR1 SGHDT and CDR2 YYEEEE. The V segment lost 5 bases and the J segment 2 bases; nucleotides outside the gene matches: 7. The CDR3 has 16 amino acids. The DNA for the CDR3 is TGTGCCAGCAGTTCCGGGACAGGGGGCTCAAACTATGGCTACACCTTC. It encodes CASSSGTGGSNYGYTF.

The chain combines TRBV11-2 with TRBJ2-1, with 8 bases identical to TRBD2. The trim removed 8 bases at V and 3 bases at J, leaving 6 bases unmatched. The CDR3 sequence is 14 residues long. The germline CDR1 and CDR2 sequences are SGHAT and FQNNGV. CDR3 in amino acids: CASLGTSVYNEQFF. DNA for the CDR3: TGTGCCAGCTTAGGGACTAGTGTCTACAATGAGCAGTTCTTC.

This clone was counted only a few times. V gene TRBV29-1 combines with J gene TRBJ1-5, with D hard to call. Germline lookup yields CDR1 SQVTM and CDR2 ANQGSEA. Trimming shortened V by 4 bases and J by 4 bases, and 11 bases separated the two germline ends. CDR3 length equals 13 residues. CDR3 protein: CSVVAGGNQPQHF. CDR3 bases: TGCAGCGTTGTAGCGGGAGGAAATCAGCCCCAGCATTTT.

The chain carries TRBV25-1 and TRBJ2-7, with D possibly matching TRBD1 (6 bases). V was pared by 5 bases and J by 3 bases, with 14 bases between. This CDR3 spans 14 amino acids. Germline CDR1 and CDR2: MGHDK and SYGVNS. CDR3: CASSPPDSVYEQYF. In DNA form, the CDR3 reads TGTGCCAGCAGTCCCCCGGACAGCGTCTACGAGCAGTACTTC.

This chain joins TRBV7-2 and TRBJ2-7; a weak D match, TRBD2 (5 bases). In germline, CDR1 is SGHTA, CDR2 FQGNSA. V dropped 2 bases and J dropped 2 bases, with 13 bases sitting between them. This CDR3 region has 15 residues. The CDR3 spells CASSLMAEGTYEQYF. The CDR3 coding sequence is TGTGCCAGCAGCTTAATGGCAGAGGGAACCTACGAGCAGTACTTC.

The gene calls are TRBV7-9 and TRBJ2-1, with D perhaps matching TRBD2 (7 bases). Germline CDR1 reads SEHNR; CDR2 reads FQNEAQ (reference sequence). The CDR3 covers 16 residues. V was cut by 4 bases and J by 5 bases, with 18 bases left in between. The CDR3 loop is CASSSGVGGRDNEQFF. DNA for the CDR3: TGTGCCAGCAGCTCAGGGGTTGGCGGGAGAGACAATGAGCAGTTCTTC.

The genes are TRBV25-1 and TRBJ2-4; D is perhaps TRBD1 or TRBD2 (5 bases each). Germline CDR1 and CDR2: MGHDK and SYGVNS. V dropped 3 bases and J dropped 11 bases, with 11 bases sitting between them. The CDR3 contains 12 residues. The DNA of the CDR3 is TGTGCCAGCAGTGATTGGGGACCCCTTCAGTACTTC. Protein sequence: CASSDWGPLQYF. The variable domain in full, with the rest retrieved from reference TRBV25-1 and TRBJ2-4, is EADIYQTPRYLVIGTGKKITLECSQTMGHDKMYWYQQDPGMELHLIHYSYGVNSTEKGDLSSESTVSRIRTEHFPLTLESARPSHTSQYLCASSDWGPLQYFGAGTRLSVL.

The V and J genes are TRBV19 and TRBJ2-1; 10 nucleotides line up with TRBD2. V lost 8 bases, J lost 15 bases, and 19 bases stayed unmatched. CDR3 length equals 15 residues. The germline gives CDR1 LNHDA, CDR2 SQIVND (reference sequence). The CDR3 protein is CASRWASGGPQVTFF. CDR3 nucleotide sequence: TGTGCCAGTCGATGGGCTAGCGGGGGCCCCCAGGTCACGTTCTTC.

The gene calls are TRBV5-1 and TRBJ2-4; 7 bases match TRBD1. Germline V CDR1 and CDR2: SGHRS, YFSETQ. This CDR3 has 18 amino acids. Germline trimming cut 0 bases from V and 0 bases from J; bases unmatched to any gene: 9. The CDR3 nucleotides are TGCGCCAGCAGCTTGGATACGACAGGGTTTTTAGCCAAAAACATTCAGTACTTC. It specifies CASSLDTTGFLAKNIQYF.

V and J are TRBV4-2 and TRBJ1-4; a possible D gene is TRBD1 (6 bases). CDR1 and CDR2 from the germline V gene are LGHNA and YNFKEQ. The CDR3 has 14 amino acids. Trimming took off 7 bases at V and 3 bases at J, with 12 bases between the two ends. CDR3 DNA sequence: TGTGCCAGCACCCCAGGGGACCCTAATGAAAAACTGTTTTTT. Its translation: CASTPGDPNEKLFF.

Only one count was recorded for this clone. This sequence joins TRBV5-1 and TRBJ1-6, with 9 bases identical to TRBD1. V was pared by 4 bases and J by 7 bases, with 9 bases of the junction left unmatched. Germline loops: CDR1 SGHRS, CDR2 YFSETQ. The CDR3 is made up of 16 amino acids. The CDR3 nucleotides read TGCGCCAGCAGCAAGATCGGGACAGGGAACAATTCACCCCTCCACTTT. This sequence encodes CASSKIGTGNNSPLHF. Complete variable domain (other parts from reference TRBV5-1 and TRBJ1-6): KAGVTQTPRYLIKTRGQQVTLSCSPISGHRSVSWYQQTPGQGLQFLFEYFSETQRNKGNFPGRFSGRQFSNSRSEMNVSTLELGDSALYLCASSKIGTGNNSPLHFGNGTRLTVT.

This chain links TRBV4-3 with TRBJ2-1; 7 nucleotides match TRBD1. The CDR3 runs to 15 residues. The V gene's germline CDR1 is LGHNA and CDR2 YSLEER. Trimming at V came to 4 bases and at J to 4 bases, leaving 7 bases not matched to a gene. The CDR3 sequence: CASSRTGTVYNEQFF. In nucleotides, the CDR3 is TGCGCCAGCAGCCGGACCGGGACAGTGTACAATGAGCAGTTCTTC.

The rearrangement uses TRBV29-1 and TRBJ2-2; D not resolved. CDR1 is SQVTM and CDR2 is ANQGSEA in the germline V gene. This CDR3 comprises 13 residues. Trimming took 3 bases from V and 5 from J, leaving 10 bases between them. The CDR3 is CSVDSSQTGELFF. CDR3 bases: TGCAGCGTTGACAGTTCCCAGACCGGGGAGCTGTTTTTT.